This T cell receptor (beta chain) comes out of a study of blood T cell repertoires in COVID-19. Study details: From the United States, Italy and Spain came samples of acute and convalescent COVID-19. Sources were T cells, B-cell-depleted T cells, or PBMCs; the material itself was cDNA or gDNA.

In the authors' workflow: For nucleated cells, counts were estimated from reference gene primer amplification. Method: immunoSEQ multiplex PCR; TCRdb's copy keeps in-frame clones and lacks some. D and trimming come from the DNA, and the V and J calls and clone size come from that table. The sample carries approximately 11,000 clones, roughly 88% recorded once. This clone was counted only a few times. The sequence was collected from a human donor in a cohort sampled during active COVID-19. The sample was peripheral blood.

The CDR3 nucleotides are TGCAGTGCTAGGGGCGAGTATGGCTACACCTTC. Its translation is CSARGEYGYTF. The chain recombines TRBV20-1 with TRBJ1-2, with D unclear. The V end was cut by 3 bases, the J end by 5 bases, with 7 bases between. CDR3 length: 11 residues. CDR1 DFQATT and CDR2 SNEGSKA come from the germline V gene (reference sequence).